The source of this T cell receptor beta chain is a study of CD8+ T cells in alopecia areata. V dropped 6 bases and J dropped 6 bases, with 9 bases sitting between them. Germline CDR1 SEHNR, CDR2 FQNEAQ (reference sequence). The CDR3 extends over 11 amino acids. RNA was isolated and reverse transcribed to cDNA, the sequencing template. The data were produced by immunoSEQ multiplex PCR, yet TCRdb's version contains in-frame clones alone and is incomplete. The sample holds some 200,000 clones, more than 50% seen once. Study conclusions and caveats: Scalp samples also yield sequences of resident alphabeta T cells from normal skin. Lesional scalp exceeded normal scalp in clonality, especially in alopecia totalis/universalis. Shared TCR sequences were less clear between patients than in mice, possibly partly from HLA diversity.

A note on this clone: The antigen is undetermined.

The material sequenced was CD8+ T cells sorted from blood. The receptor was isolated from a human donor in good health. The chain couples TRBV7-9 to TRBJ2-7; possibly TRBD1 or TRBD2 for D (5 bases each). CDR3 sequence: CASRGVSEQYF. CDR3 coding DNA: TGTGCCAGCAGGGGGGTGAGCGAGCAGTACTTC.